Below, 2 T cell receptor beta chains from the same sample are listed, as sequenced in a study of CD8+CD57+ T cells in acquired aplastic anemia. Profiles of TCR beta VDJ and CDR3 were generated from a genomic DNA template. TCRdb re-called the reads through MiXCR, storing one row per CDR3 protein. The repertoire holds 150,000 to 200,000 distinct CDR3 sequences, roughly 48% seen once, with around a third in the top ten. The patients chosen for sequencing had shown expansion of CD8+CD57+ cells (detected by flow cytometry). Sequenced: sorted CD4+, CD8+, or CD8+CD57+ T cells (not recorded which) from PBMCs. The receptors originated from a human donor with aplastic anemia.

The chain employs TRBV5-1 and TRBJ1-1; D gene uncertain. This CDR3 contains 15 residues. V dropped 4 bases and J dropped 0 bases, with 13 bases sitting between them. CDR1 SGHRS and CDR2 YFSETQ come from the germline V gene. CDR3 protein: CASSAGAAMNTEAFF. CDR3 nucleotides: TGCGCCAGCAGCGCGGGTGCAGCCATGAACACTGAAGCTTTCTTT.

V usage is TRBV24-1 and J usage is TRBJ1-2; D call uncertain. Trimming pared 4 bases from V and 2 bases from J, leaving 7 bases between. The CDR3 has 13 residues. Germline loops: CDR1 KGHDR, CDR2 SFDVKD. Here the CDR3 DNA reads TGTGCCACCAGTGAAGGGCTCAACTATGGCTACACCTTC. This sequence encodes CATSEGLNYGYTF.